This T cell receptor (beta chain) was retrieved from a study of molecular identifiers for immune sequencing clone quantification. The V gene's germline CDR1 is MNHNY and CDR2 SVGAGI (reference sequence). This CDR3 is built from 13 residues. V lost 4 bases and J 0 bases, leaving 3 bases between the germline ends. TCRdb reprocessed the PCR reads with MiXCR, giving one entry per CDR3 protein. The profile shows 70,000 to 95,000 distinct CDR3 sequences, around 20% of them singletons. In its sample, this clonotype was seen many times. Material for sequencing was naive CD8+ T cells from blood, with Jurkat cell RNA spiked in. Stated subset: FACS-sorted CD8+CD4-CCR7+CD45RA+ naive T cells. The chain joins TRBV6-6 to TRBJ2-2, with D unclear. This clonotype was obtained from a human donor in good health. Some libraries in this study had Jurkat cell RNA spiked in. CDR3 amino acids: CASSLSNTGELFF. CDR3 in DNA: TGTGCCAGCAGTTTGTCGAACACCGGGGAGCTGTTTTTT.